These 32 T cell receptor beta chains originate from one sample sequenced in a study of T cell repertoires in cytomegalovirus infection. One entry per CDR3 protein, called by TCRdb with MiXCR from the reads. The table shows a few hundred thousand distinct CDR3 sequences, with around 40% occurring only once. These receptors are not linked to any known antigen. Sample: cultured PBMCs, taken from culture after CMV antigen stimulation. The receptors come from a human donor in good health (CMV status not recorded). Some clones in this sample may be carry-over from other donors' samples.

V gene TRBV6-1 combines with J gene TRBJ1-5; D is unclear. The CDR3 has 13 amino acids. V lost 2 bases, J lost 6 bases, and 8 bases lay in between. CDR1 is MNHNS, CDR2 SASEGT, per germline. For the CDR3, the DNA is TGTGCCAGCAGTGAATGGGAGGTTCAGCCCCAGCATTTT. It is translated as CASSEWEVQPQHF.

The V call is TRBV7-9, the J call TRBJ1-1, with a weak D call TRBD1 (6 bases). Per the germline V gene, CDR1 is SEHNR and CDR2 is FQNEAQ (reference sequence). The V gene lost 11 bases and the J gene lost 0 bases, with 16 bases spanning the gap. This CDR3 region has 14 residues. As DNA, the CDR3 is TGTGCCGGGGGGGACACATCAATGAACACTGAAGCTTTCTTT. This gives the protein CAGGDTSMNTEAFF.

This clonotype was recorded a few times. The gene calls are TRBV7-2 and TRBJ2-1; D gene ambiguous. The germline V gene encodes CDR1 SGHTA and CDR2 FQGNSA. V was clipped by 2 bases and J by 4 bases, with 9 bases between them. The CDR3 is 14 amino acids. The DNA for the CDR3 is TGTGCCAGCAGCTTAATGCAGTCTTACAATGAGCAGTTCTTC. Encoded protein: CASSLMQSYNEQFF. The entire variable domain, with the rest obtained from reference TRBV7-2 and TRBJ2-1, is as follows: GAGVSQSPSNKVTEKGKDVELRCDPISGHTALYWYRQSLGQGLEFLIYFQGNSAPDKSGLPSDRFSAERTGGSVSTLTIQRTQQEDSAVYLCASSLMQSYNEQFFGPGTRLTVL.

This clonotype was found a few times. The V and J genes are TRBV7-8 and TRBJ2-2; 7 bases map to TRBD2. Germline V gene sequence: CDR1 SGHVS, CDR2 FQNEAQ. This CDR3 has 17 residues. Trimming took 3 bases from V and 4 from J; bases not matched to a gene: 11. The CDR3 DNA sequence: TGTGCCAGCAGCTTTGGGGGGGGGGGAGCGGTCACCGGGGAGCTGTTTTTT. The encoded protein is CASSFGGGGAVTGELFF.

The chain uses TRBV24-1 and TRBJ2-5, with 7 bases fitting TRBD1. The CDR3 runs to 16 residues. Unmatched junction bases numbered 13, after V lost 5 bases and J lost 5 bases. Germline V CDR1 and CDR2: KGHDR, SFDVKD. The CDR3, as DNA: TGTGCCACCAGTGTTTCGACAGGGTTCGGCGCGGAGACCCAGTACTTC. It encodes CATSVSTGFGAETQYF.

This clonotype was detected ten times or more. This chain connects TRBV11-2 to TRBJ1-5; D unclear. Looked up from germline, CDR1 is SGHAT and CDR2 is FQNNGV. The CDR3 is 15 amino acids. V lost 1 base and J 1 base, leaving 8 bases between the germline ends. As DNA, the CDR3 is TGTGCCAGCAGCTTAGGCCGGGCGAGCAATCAGCCCCAGCATTTT. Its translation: CASSLGRASNQPQHF. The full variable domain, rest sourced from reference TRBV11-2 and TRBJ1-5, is EAGVAQSPRYKIIEKRQSVAFWCNPISGHATLYWYQQILGQGPKLLIQFQNNGVVDDSQLPKDRFSAERLKGVDSTLKIQPAKLEDSAVYLCASSLGRASNQPQHFGDGTRLSIL.

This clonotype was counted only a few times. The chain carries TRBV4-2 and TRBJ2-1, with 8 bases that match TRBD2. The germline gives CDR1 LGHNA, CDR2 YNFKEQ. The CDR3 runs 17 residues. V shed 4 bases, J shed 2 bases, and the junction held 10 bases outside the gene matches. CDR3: CASSLEGGGNPYNEQFF. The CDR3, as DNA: TGTGCCAGCAGCCTCGAGGGCGGGGGGAACCCCTACAATGAGCAGTTCTTC.

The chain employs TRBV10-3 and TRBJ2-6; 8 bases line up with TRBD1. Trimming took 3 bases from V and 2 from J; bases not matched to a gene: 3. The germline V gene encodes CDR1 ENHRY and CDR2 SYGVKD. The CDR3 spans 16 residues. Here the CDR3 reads CAISDSGGAGANVLTF. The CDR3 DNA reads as TGTGCCATCAGTGACTCAGGGGGCGCTGGGGCCAACGTCCTGACTTTC.

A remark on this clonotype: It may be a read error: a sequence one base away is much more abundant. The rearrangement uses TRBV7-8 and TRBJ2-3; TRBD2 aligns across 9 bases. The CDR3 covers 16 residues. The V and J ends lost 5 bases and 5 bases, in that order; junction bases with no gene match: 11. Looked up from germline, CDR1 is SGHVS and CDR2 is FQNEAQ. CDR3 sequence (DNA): TGTGCCAGCAGCACCGGACTAGCGAGAGTGGTAGATACGCAGTATTTT. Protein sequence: CASSTGLARVVDTQYF.

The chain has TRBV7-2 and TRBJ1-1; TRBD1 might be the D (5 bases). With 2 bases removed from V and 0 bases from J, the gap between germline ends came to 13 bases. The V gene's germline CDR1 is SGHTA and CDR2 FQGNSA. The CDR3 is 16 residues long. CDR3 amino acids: CASSLYGGAMNTEAFF. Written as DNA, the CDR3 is TGTGCCAGCAGCTTATACGGGGGTGCCATGAACACTGAAGCTTTCTTT.

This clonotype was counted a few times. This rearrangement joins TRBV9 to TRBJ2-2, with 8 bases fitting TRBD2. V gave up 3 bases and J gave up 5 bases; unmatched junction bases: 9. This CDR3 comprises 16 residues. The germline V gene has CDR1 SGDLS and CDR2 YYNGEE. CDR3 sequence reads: CASSEGIAGLTGELFF. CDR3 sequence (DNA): TGTGCCAGCAGCGAGGGGATAGCGGGGCTTACCGGGGAGCTGTTTTTT.

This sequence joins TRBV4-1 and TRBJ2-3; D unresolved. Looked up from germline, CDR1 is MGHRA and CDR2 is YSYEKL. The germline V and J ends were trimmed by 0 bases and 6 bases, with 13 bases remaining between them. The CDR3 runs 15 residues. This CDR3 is CASSQDRSTPDTQYF. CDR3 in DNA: TGCGCCAGCAGCCAAGATCGCTCTACCCCCGATACGCAGTATTTT.

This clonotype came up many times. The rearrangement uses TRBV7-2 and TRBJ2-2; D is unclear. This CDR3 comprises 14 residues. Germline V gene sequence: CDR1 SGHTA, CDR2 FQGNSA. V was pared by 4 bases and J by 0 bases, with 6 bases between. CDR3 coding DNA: TGTGCCAGCAGCTCTATAGCGAACACCGGGGAGCTGTTTTTT. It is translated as CASSSIANTGELFF.

The CDR3 nucleotides read TGTGCCAGCACCTTATGGGACACTGAAGCTTTCTTT. This codes for CASTLWDTEAFF. This chain joins TRBV6-6 and TRBJ1-1; no clear D gene. There are 12 residues in the CDR3. Between the trimmed V and J ends, which lost 7 bases and 3 bases, there was a span of 9 bases. Germline V CDR1 and CDR2: MNHNY, SVGAGI (reference sequence).

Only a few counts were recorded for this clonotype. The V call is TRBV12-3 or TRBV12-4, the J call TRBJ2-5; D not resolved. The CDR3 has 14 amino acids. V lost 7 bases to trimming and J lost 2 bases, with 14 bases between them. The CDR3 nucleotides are TGTGCCAGCAATCCCTGGGGTAGTCAAGAGACCCAGTACTTC. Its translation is CASNPWGSQETQYF.

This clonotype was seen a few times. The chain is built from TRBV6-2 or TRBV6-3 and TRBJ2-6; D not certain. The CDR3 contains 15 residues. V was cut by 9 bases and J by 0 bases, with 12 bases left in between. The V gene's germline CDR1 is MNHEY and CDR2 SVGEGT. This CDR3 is CASLTPGSGANVLTF. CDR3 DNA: TGTGCCAGTCTTACACCTGGCTCTGGGGCCAACGTCCTGACTTTC.

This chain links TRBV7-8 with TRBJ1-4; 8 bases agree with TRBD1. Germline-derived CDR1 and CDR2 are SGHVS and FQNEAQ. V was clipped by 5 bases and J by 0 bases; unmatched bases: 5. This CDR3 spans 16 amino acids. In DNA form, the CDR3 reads TGTGCCAGCAGCCCCTCAGGGGGCACAACTAATGAAAAACTGTTTTTT. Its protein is CASSPSGGTTNEKLFF.

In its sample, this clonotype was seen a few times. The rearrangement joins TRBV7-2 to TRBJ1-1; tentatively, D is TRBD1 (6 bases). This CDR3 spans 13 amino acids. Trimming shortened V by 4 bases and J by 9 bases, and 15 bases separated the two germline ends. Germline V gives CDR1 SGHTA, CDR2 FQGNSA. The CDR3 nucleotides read TGTGCCAGCAGCTCCTCTCGGACAGTTCAAGCTTTCTTT. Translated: CASSSSRTVQAFF.

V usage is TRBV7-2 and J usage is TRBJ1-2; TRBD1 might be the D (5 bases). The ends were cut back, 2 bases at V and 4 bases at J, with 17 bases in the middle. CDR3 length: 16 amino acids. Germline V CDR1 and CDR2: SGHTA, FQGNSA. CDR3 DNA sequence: TGTGCCAGCAGCTTAAGACTTTCCGGGACGCTCTATGGCTACACCTTC. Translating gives CASSLRLSGTLYGYTF.

The DNA of the CDR3 is TGTGCCAGCAGCCTAAGACAGGGGGCCCCCTACGAGCAGTACTTC. This codes for CASSLRQGAPYEQYF. This chain joins TRBV7-8 and TRBJ2-7; 10 bases align to TRBD1. The CDR3 spans 15 residues. Germline V gene data show CDR1 as SGHVS and CDR2 as FQNEAQ. Germline trimming cut 5 bases from V and 2 bases from J; bases unmatched to any gene: 6.

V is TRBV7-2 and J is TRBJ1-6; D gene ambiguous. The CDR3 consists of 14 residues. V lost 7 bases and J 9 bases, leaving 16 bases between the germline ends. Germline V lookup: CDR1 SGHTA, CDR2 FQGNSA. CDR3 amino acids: CASTPVSTISPLHF. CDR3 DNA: TGTGCCAGCACCCCAGTCAGTACGATTTCACCCCTCCACTTT.

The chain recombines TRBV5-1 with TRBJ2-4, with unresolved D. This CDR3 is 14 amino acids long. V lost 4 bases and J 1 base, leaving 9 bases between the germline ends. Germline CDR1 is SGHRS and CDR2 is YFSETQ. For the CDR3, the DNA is TGCGCCAGCAGCCCCCACAGCGCCAAAAACATTCAGTACTTC. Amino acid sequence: CASSPHSAKNIQYF.

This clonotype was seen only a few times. The CDR3 sequence is CASSLVVGGWVGYGYTF. CDR3 bases: TGTGCCAGCAGTTTAGTAGTTGGGGGGTGGGTAGGCTATGGCTACACCTTC. The chain recombines TRBV12-3 or TRBV12-4 with TRBJ1-2; perhaps TRBD1 as D (5 bases). V was shortened by 1 base and J by 4 bases, with 19 bases between the two germline ends. The CDR3 sequence is 17 residues long.

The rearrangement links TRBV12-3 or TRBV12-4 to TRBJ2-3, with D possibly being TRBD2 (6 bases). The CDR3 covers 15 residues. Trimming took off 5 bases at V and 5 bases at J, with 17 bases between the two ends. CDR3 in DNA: TGTGCCAGCAGTCCCCGCGGGACTCAGGGAGATACGCAGTATTTT. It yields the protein CASSPRGTQGDTQYF.

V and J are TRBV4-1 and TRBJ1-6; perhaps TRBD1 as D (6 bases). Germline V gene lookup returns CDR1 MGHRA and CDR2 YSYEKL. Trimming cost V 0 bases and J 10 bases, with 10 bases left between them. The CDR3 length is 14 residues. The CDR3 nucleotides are TGCGCCAGCAGCCAAGATCCAGGGGCGTCACCCCTCCACTTT. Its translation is CASSQDPGASPLHF.

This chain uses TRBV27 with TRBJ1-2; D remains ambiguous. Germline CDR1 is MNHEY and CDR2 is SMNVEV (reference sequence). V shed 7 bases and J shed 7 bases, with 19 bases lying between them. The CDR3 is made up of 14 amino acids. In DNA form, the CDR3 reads TGTGCCAGCACAATGGAGCCCGGGGTTGGTGGCTACACCTTC. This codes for CASTMEPGVGGYTF.

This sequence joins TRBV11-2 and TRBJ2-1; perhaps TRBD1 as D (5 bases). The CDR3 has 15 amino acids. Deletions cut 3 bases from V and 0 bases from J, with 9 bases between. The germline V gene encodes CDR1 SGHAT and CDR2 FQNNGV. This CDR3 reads CASSFARVSYNEQFF. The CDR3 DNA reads TGTGCCAGCAGCTTCGCCAGGGTCTCCTACAATGAGCAGTTCTTC.

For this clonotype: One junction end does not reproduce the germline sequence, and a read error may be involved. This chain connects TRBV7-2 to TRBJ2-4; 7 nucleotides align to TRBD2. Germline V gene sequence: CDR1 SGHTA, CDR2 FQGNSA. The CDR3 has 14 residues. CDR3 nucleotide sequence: TGTGCCAACAGCTTAGCGCGGGGGAAGGCCATTCAGTACTTC. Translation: CANSLARGKAIQYF.

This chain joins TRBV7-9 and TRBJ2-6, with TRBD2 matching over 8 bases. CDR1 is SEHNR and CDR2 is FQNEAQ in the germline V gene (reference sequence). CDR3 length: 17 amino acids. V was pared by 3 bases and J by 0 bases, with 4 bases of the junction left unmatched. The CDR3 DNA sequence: TGTGCCAGCAGCTTCACGGGAGGGAGCTCTGGGGCCAACGTCCTGACTTTC. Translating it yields CASSFTGGSSGANVLTF.

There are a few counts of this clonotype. The CDR3, as DNA: TGTGCCAGCAGCTTAAGAGGGAGTCGTTTCGTGGATGAGCAGTTCTTC. Amino acids: CASSLRGSRFVDEQFF. The chain is built from TRBV7-9 and TRBJ2-1; D is perhaps TRBD2 (5 bases). The germline V and J ends were trimmed by 2 bases and 8 bases, with 19 bases remaining between them. Looked up from germline, CDR1 is SEHNR and CDR2 is FQNEAQ (reference sequence). There are 16 residues in the CDR3.

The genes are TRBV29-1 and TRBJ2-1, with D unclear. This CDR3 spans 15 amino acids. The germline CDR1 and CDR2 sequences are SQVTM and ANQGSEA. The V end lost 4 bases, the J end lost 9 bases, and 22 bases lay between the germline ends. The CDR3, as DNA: TGCAGCGTTGGGCGACTCACATTAGGGTATAGTGAGCAGTTCTTC. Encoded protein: CSVGRLTLGYSEQFF.

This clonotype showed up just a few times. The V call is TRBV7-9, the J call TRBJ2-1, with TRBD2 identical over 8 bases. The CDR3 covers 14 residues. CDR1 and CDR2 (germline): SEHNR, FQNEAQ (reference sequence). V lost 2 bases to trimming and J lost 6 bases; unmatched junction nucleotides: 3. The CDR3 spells CASSLTGLANEQFF. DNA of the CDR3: TGTGCCAGCAGCTTAACAGGACTAGCCAATGAGCAGTTCTTC.